The 7 T cell receptor beta chains below come from one sample, sequenced in a study of blood T cell repertoires in COVID-19. The assay was immunoSEQ multiplex PCR, and TCRdb's table has in-frame clones only and misses some. The sample consists of fewer than 500,000 clones, around 87% of them appearing once. Sequenced material: PBMCs or T cells enriched from blood (not recorded which). Every receptor here comes from a man aged 30 to 39 who had recovered from COVID-19.

The chain uses TRBV4-1 and TRBJ1-4; D possibly corresponds to TRBD1 (6 bases). V was shortened by 2 bases and J by 8 bases, with 18 bases between the two germline ends. The CDR3 is 16 residues long. CDR1 and CDR2 from the germline V gene are MGHRA and YSYEKL. CDR3 DNA: TGCGCCAGCAGCCAACAACCTTTCGACAGGACCGAAAAACTGTTTTTT. Protein sequence: CASSQQPFDRTEKLFF.

The chain links TRBV4-3 to TRBJ1-2; 10 bases match TRBD1. This CDR3 is 15 amino acids long. The germline V gene encodes CDR1 LGHNA and CDR2 YSLEER. J was trimmed by 4 bases and V by 2 bases; bases with no gene match: 4. CDR3 protein: CASSQQTGGAYGYTF. The CDR3 DNA reads as TGCGCCAGCAGCCAACAGACAGGGGGCGCCTATGGCTACACCTTC.

The chain is built from TRBV18 and TRBJ1-4; a weak D match, TRBD1 (6 bases). This CDR3 contains 15 residues. V dropped 5 bases and J dropped 3 bases, with 13 bases sitting between them. Germline lookup yields CDR1 KGHSH and CDR2 LQKENI. The CDR3 loop is CASSGYGQSNEKLFF. CDR3 nucleotide sequence: TGTGCCAGCTCAGGCTATGGACAGTCTAATGAAAAACTGTTTTTT.

The chain employs TRBV30 and TRBJ2-3; D is perhaps TRBD1 (6 bases). The V gene's germline CDR1 is GTSNPN and CDR2 SVGIG (reference sequence). V gave up 1 base and J gave up 7 bases, with 12 bases separating them. This CDR3 spans 13 amino acids. The CDR3 here is CAWSELQGHTQYF. The CDR3 DNA reads as TGTGCCTGGAGTGAGCTACAGGGTCATACGCAGTATTTT.

The chain carries TRBV10-1 and TRBJ2-3; D perhaps matches TRBD1 (5 bases). This CDR3 has 14 amino acids. Germline V gene sequence: CDR1 WNHNN, CDR2 SYGVQD (reference sequence). V was cut by 5 bases and J by 6 bases, with 15 bases left in between. CDR3 in amino acids: CASSPDTTGDTQYF. The CDR3 bases are TGCGCCAGCAGTCCGGACACTACTGGGGATACGCAGTATTTT.

This clone was observed a single time. The gene calls are TRBV12-5 and TRBJ1-1; TRBD1 aligns across 7 bases. Per the germline V gene, CDR1 is LGHNT and CDR2 is FRNRAP. This CDR3 has 15 amino acids. The V gene end was trimmed by 1 base and the J gene end by 2 bases; junction bases not matched to a gene: 4. CDR3 sequence (DNA): TGTGCTAGTGGTTTGGGCGGGACAGCCAACACTGAAGCTTTCTTT. It is translated as CASGLGGTANTEAFF. Combining the CDR3 with reference TRBV12-5 and TRBJ1-1 gives the whole variable domain DARVTQTPRHKVTEMGQEVTMRCQPILGHNTVFWYRQTMMQGLELLAYFRNRAPLDDSGMPKDRFSAEMPDATLATLKIQPSEPRDSAVYFCASGLGGTANTEAFFGQGTRLTVV.

This clone was observed a single time. In the same sample, other DNA sequences code for this CDR3. The chain recombines TRBV29-1 with TRBJ1-2; D is undetermined. Germline values: CDR1 SQVTM, CDR2 ANQGSEA. CDR3 length: 11 residues. Trimming took 0 bases from V and 4 from J, leaving 3 bases between them. CDR3 sequence: CSVEDRYGYTF. In nucleotides, the CDR3 is TGCAGCGTTGAAGACCGCTATGGCTACACCTTC.